These T cell receptor beta chains were read from a single sample in a study of neoadjuvant anti-PD-1 for oral cavity cancer. Profiled with immunoSEQ multiplex PCR; TCRdb holds only in-frame clones, not every one. Among 65,000 to 70,000 clones, 70% to 90% were seen once, and the ten largest hold around 3%. Sequences were derived from PBMCs, sampled after nivolumab (anti-PD-1) treatment. Receptors originate from a person aged 40 to 85 with oral cavity squamous cell carcinoma. CDR3s include the opening cysteine and the closing phenylalanine or tryptophan. The D gene is left open where the match is weak. A clone size is listed for some rows: how often the clone was seen (once, few, many), or a class if it is expanded.

V,D,size,J,DNA,CDR3
TRBV9,-,-,TRBJ2-7,TGTGCCAGCAGAGCTCCGGGACAAGATATTTACGAGCAGTACTTC,CASRAPGQDIYEQYF
TRBV11-2,-,-,TRBJ2-2,TGTGCCAGCAGCCACACCGGGGAGCTGTTTTTT,CASSHTGELFF
TRBV2,TRBD1,-,TRBJ1-3,TGTGCCAGCTGGACAGGGGGGTTCTTCGAAGACACCATATATTTT,CASWTGGFFEDTIYF
TRBV30,-,-,TRBJ2-5,TGTGCCTGGAGTGTACGAGCACGCCAAGAGACCCAGTACTTC,CAWSVRARQETQYF
TRBV29-1,-,-,TRBJ1-1,TGCAGCGTTGTCGGGGGCAACGCTGAAGCTTTCTTT,CSVVGGNAEAFF
TRBV5-8,TRBD2,-,TRBJ2-2,TGTGCCAGCAGCTTGCCACTAGGGAGGGCGGCCGGGGAGCTGTTTTTT,CASSLPLGRAAGELFF
TRBV2,-,-,TRBJ2-7,TGTGCCAGCACTCAACGATTTACCTACGAGCAGTACTTC,CASTQRFTYEQYF
TRBV14,-,once,TRBJ1-1,TGTGCCAGCAGCCAGCTCGCCGGGGACACCCTTCGTGAAGCTTTCTTT,CASSQLAGDTLREAFF
TRBV5-1,TRBD1,once,TRBJ2-1,TGCGCCAGCAGCTCGGACCCCCGGCATACAGGGGTTTACAATGAGCAGTTCTTC,CASSSDPRHTGVYNEQFF
TRBV10-1,TRBD2,once,TRBJ2-7,TGCGCCAGCAGTGCTAGCGGAAGCTCCTACGAGCAGTACTTC,CASSASGSSYEQYF
TRBV28,TRBD1,-,TRBJ1-2,TGTGCCAGCAGGGACAGGGGGAAGGGTGGCTACACCTTC,CASRDRGKGGYTF
TRBV4-1,TRBD2,-,TRBJ2-3,TGCGCCAGCAGCCAGCGGGAGTCGGGCACAGATACGCAGTATTTT,CASSQRESGTDTQYF
TRBV20-1,-,-,TRBJ2-7,TGCAGTGCCTCGGAGCTCTACGAGCAGTACTTC,CSASELYEQYF
TRBV5-6,-,once,TRBJ2-2,TGTGCCAGCAGCTTTGAGGAGTCCACCGGGGAGCTGTTTTTT,CASSFEESTGELFF
TRBV27,-,-,TRBJ1-4,TGTGCCAGCAGTTCGACACCGCTTGCAACTAATGAAAAACTGTTTTTT,CASSSTPLATNEKLFF
TRBV5-1,-,-,TRBJ1-6,TGCGCCAGCAGCTTGGATCTGGGGGCAACAGATTCACCCCTCCACTTT,CASSLDLGATDSPLHF
TRBV9,-,once,TRBJ2-1,TGTGCCAGCAGCGTAGGCCGGGACTACAATGAGCAGTTCTTC,CASSVGRDYNEQFF
TRBV18,-,-,TRBJ1-1,TGTGCCAGCTCACCTGAGGTCCCACAAGCTTTCTTT,CASSPEVPQAFF
TRBV27,-,once,TRBJ1-5,TGTGCCAGCAGCCTGACGAATCAGCCCCAGCATTTT,CASSLTNQPQHF
TRBV4-1,-,-,TRBJ2-2,TGCGCCAGCAGCCAAGTGGGGGTGTCCGGGGAGCTGTTTTTT,CASSQVGVSGELFF
TRBV11-2,TRBD2,-,TRBJ2-1,TGTGCCAGCAGCCGACTAGCGGGAACCTACAATGAGCAGTTCTTC,CASSRLAGTYNEQFF
TRBV25-1,-,few,TRBJ1-2,TGTGCCAGCAGCGTTGGAGTCTATGGCTACACCTTC,CASSVGVYGYTF
TRBV19,TRBD2,-,TRBJ2-7,TGTGCCAGTAGTAGTGCTAGCGGTCGAGCCGGGGAGCAGTACTTC,CASSSASGRAGEQYF
TRBV7-9,TRBD1,-,TRBJ1-1,TGTGCCAGCAGCTCGCGACAGGGGGCGCGGTATACTGAAGCTTTCTTT,CASSSRQGARYTEAFF
TRBV5-6,-,once,TRBJ2-7,TGTGCCAGCAGCCGTGGGGGGCCAGGGTACGAGCAGTACTTC,CASSRGGPGYEQYF
TRBV4-1,-,-,TRBJ2-3,TGCGCCAGCAGCCAAGAGTATCAGCGGGCAGATACGCAGTATTTT,CASSQEYQRADTQYF
TRBV21-1,-,few,TRBJ2-5,TGTGCCAGCAGCACGGGGGGGAAGCTCCAAGAGACCCAGTACTTC,CASSTGGKLQETQYF
TRBV9,TRBD1,few,TRBJ1-2,TGTGCCAGCAGCCCTGGGACAGGGGTTTTCTATGGCTACACCTTC,CASSPGTGVFYGYTF
TRBV7-2,-,-,TRBJ2-2,TGTGCCAGCAGCCGGCGTCGCGGGGAGCTGTTTTTT,CASSRRRGELFF
TRBV4-1,-,-,TRBJ2-5,TGCGCCAGCAGCCAAGAAGGGAGTATCCAAGAGACCCAGTACTTC,CASSQEGSIQETQYF
TRBV6-5,-,once,TRBJ1-1,TGTGCCAGCACTACACGGCTTGACATGAACACTGAAGCTTTCTTT,CASTTRLDMNTEAFF
TRBV2,-,-,TRBJ2-7,TGTGCCAGCCGAGGGGGGGACTACGAGCAGTACTTC,CASRGGDYEQYF
TRBV27,-,-,TRBJ2-6,TGTGCCAGCAGTTTATCGCCGGCAGCTGGGGCCAACGTCCTGACTTTC,CASSLSPAAGANVLTF
TRBV15,TRBD2,-,TRBJ2-1,TGTGCCACCAGCAGGCGTTGGACTAGCGGCCACAATGAGCAGTTCTTC,CATSRRWTSGHNEQFF
TRBV4-1,-,-,TRBJ1-1,TGCGCCAGCAGCTACGGACCGGGAGTGGACACTGAAGCTTTCTTT,CASSYGPGVDTEAFF
TRBV11-2,-,once,TRBJ1-3,TGTGCCAGCAGCTTAGTCTCTGGAAACACCATATATTTT,CASSLVSGNTIYF
TRBV6-1,-,-,TRBJ1-5,TGTGCCAGCAGTTTAGCAAGTTACAATCAGCCCCAGCATTTT,CASSLASYNQPQHF
TRBV15,-,few,TRBJ1-2,TGTGCCACCGGGGCCATCTATGGCTACACCTTC,CATGAIYGYTF
TRBV7-2,TRBD1,-,TRBJ2-7,TGTGCCAGCAGCCTAAGGGACAGGGTTGACGAGCAGTACTTC,CASSLRDRVDEQYF
TRBV7-8,-,-,TRBJ1-4,TGTGCCAGCAGCTACCGGGACGCCGATGAAAAACTGTTTTTT,CASSYRDADEKLFF
TRBV10-3,TRBD1,-,TRBJ1-2,TGTGCCACCAGGACAGGGGGTGACAACTATGGCTACACCTTC,CATRTGGDNYGYTF
TRBV11-2,TRBD1,-,TRBJ1-1,TGTGCCAGCGCAGGGGGTGCAAGGGTTGAAGCTTTCTTT,CASAGGARVEAFF